These 17 T cell receptor beta chains originate from one sample sequenced in a study of metastatic and nonmetastatic thyroid tumors. All patients were untreated before thyroid surgery. Via MiXCR, TCRdb re-called the PCR reads. The data contain 13,000 or so clones, more than 25% of them singletons. Sequenced sample: tumor tissue. These receptors were collected from a male donor with papillary thyroid cancer or a benign thyroid nodule (not recorded which). Some clones in this sample may be carry-over from other donors' samples.

The V and J genes are TRBV7-8 and TRBJ1-1, with D perhaps matching TRBD1 (5 bases). The CDR3 has 15 residues. Germline V gives CDR1 SGHVS, CDR2 FQNEAQ. Between the trimmed V and J ends, which lost 1 base and 4 bases, there was a span of 13 bases. CDR3 nucleotide sequence: TGTGCCAGCAGCTTAGGTTGGGACTTAACCACTGAAGCTTTCTTT. Its translation is CASSLGWDLTTEAFF.

Within the sample, this clone is medium-sized. The chain combines TRBV19 with TRBJ2-7; D not resolved. Germline CDR1 is LNHDA and CDR2 is SQIVND (reference sequence). V lost 0 bases and J lost 3, with 3 bases in between. The CDR3 runs to 12 residues. In DNA, the CDR3 is TGTGCCAGTAGTATAGATGGCTACGAGCAGTACTTC. Protein product: CASSIDGYEQYF.

The V call is TRBV11-2, the J call TRBJ2-2, with D tentatively TRBD2 (5 bases). Germline V CDR1 and CDR2: SGHAT, FQNNGV. Trimming shortened V by 1 base and J by 6 bases, and 6 bases separated the two germline ends. The CDR3 has 13 residues. In DNA form, the CDR3 reads TGTGCCAGCAGCTTAGTCGGGGCCGGGGAGCTGTTTTTT. Its translation: CASSLVGAGELFF.

This clone turned up a few times. The chain couples TRBV27 to TRBJ1-5, with 8 bases fitting TRBD1. J lost 4 bases, V lost 5 bases, and 4 bases had no gene match. The germline gives CDR1 MNHEY, CDR2 SMNVEV (reference sequence). CDR3 length: 14 amino acids. As DNA, the CDR3 is TGTGCCAGCAGTAGACAGGGGATGAATCAGCCCCAGCATTTT. Its translation: CASSRQGMNQPQHF.

CDR3 sequence: CASKDLAQSSYNEQFF. The DNA for the CDR3 is TGTGCCAGCAAAGACTTAGCGCAGAGCTCCTACAATGAGCAGTTCTTC. The chain employs TRBV2 and TRBJ2-1; possibly TRBD2 for D (5 bases). The CDR3 consists of 16 residues. V was cut by 7 bases and J by 0 bases, with 16 bases left in between. Germline values: CDR1 SNHLY, CDR2 FYNNEI.

CDR3 amino acids: CASSLTTQETQYF. The CDR3 DNA reads TGTGCCAGCAGCTTGACTACACAAGAGACCCAGTACTTC. This sequence joins TRBV5-5 and TRBJ2-5, with D unresolved. Trimming pared 1 base from V and 2 bases from J, leaving 6 bases between. The CDR3 sequence is 13 residues long. Germline V gives CDR1 SGHKS, CDR2 YYEKEE (reference sequence).

In this sample, this clone is medium-sized. The chain has TRBV5-5 and TRBJ2-7; possible D gene TRBD2, 5 bases. This CDR3 comprises 13 residues. V was cut by 0 bases and J by 3 bases, with 7 bases left in between. Germline assignment: CDR1 SGHKS and CDR2 YYEKEE (reference sequence). The CDR3 here is CASSLEGDYEQYF. The CDR3, as DNA: TGTGCCAGCAGCTTGGAGGGAGACTACGAGCAGTACTTC. The full variable domain, in which reference TRBV5-5 and TRBJ2-7 provide the parts outside the CDR3, is DAGVTQSPTHLIKTRGQQVTLRCSPISGHKSVSWYQQVLGQGPQFIFQYYEKEERGRGNFPDRFSARQFPNYSSELNVNALLLGDSALYLCASSLEGDYEQYFGPGTRLTVT.

On this clone itself: Its ends do not fully match the called genes, so a read error is possible. This rearrangement joins TRBV7-9 to TRBJ2-5, with D hard to call. Germline lookup yields CDR1 SEHNR and CDR2 FQNEAQ (reference sequence). The CDR3 runs to 16 residues. The CDR3 protein is CASSASPGLGLETQYF. CDR3 nucleotides: TGTGCAAGCAGCGCATCGCCGGGTCTTGGGTTGGAGACCCAGTACTTC.

The chain joins TRBV6-1 to TRBJ1-2, with unresolved D. V was cut by 6 bases and J by 3 bases, with 8 bases left in between. This CDR3 region has 12 residues. Per the germline V gene, CDR1 is MNHNS and CDR2 is SASEGT. Here the CDR3 reads CASRASDYGYTF. In nucleotides, the CDR3 is TGTGCCAGCAGAGCCTCTGACTATGGCTACACCTTC.

The V and J genes are TRBV6-2 or TRBV6-3 and TRBJ2-7; 9 nucleotides agree with TRBD1. Germline lookup yields CDR1 MNHEY and CDR2 SVGEGT. The CDR3 sequence is 14 residues long. V gave up 5 bases and J gave up 6 bases; unmatched junction bases: 8. The chain's CDR3 is CASSKSTGGLEQYF. DNA of the CDR3: TGTGCCAGCAGTAAATCTACAGGGGGCCTCGAGCAGTACTTC.

The chain has TRBV9 and TRBJ1-1; TRBD1 might be the D (5 bases). The germline V and J ends were trimmed by 0 bases and 0 bases, with 9 bases remaining between them. Germline-derived CDR1 and CDR2 are SGDLS and YYNGEE. The CDR3 has 15 residues. The CDR3 coding sequence is TGTGCCAGCAGCGTAGAGGGCAGGGTGAACACTGAAGCTTTCTTT. It specifies CASSVEGRVNTEAFF.

V gene TRBV20-1 combines with J gene TRBJ1-4, with D possibly TRBD1 on 6 matching bases. V lost 6 bases and J 4 bases, leaving 18 bases between the germline ends. The CDR3 covers 15 residues. Looked up from germline, CDR1 is DFQATT and CDR2 is SNEGSKA (reference sequence). The CDR3 loop reads CSASFRGASNEKLFF. The CDR3, as DNA: TGCAGTGCCAGCTTTCGGGGGGCGAGTAATGAAAAACTGTTTTTT.

This chain joins TRBV11-2 and TRBJ2-3; TRBD2 agrees at 11 bases. The germline CDR1 and CDR2 sequences are SGHAT and FQNNGV. Trimming took 2 bases from V and 1 from J; bases not matched to a gene: 2. The CDR3 contains 16 residues. In DNA, the CDR3 is TGTGCCAGCAGCTTAAGTAGCGGGGGGGGCACAGATACGCAGTATTTT. Encoded protein: CASSLSSGGGTDTQYF.

Within the sample, this clone is medium-sized. The gene calls are TRBV5-1 and TRBJ2-5; TRBD2 agrees at 9 bases. V was clipped by 2 bases and J by 6 bases; unmatched bases: 8. Per germline, CDR1 SGHRS and CDR2 YFSETQ. The CDR3 runs 15 residues. The CDR3 DNA reads as TGCGCCAGCAGCTTCGGAGCGGGAGGTATTCAGACCCAGTACTTC. As protein: CASSFGAGGIQTQYF.

By share, this clone ranks as medium-sized. The rearrangement joins TRBV9 to TRBJ2-3; D is possibly TRBD2 (5 bases). The CDR3 totals 16 residues. Germline CDR1 and CDR2: SGDLS and YYNGEE. The ends were cut back, 0 bases at V and 6 bases at J, with 17 bases in the middle. The CDR3 DNA sequence: TGTGCCAGCAGCGTAGGGAGGCCGAGCTATGGGGATACGCAGTATTTT. It encodes CASSVGRPSYGDTQYF.

The chain employs TRBV28 and TRBJ2-7; no clear D. CDR3 size: 15 residues. In germline, CDR1 is MDHEN, CDR2 SYDVKM. Trimming removed 2 bases from V and 6 bases from J, with 17 bases in between. The CDR3 region has the DNA TGTGCCAGCAGTTTAACCCGGACCCTAGTTTCCGAGCAGTACTTC. Its translation is CASSLTRTLVSEQYF.

The rearrangement links TRBV7-6 to TRBJ2-3; D may be TRBD2 (6 bases). V dropped 0 bases and J dropped 2 bases, with 9 bases sitting between them. From germline, CDR1 is SGHVS and CDR2 FNYEAQ. The CDR3 is 15 amino acids. The CDR3 reads CASSLAGTFTDTQYF. The CDR3 region has the DNA TGTGCCAGCAGCTTAGCGGGGACTTTCACAGATACGCAGTATTTT.